This TCR beta chain originates from a study of cytomegalovirus exposure and HLA in healthy donors (dated by TCRdb to the late 2010s). Regarding the complete study: An earlier analysis of roughly 570 of the donors reported approximately 300 Gb of sequence data and 95 million to 140 million unique TCR beta sequences obtained from approximately 180 million T cells. To study patterns of TCR occurrence, a later analysis re-analyzed previously published TCR beta repertoires from 666 donors and added high-resolution HLA genotyping. All discovery cohort repertoires had been generated using a single sequencing platform. Roughly 5 DR-DQ haplotypes were treated as single units for association and clustering because of strong linkage in the cohort. The number of typed donors differed by locus: about 620-640 for A, B, C, DRB1 and DQB1; 500 to 550 for DQA1; 600 to 610 for DPA1; and about 450 for DPB1. In the later analysis, no new phenotypic data were used to find candidate immune exposures; instead, reliance was placed on TCR beta sequences and their occurrence across donors. Using immunosequencing, the study profiled T cell repertoires from around 670 subjects and related those repertoires to cytomegalovirus serostatus. A separate validation cohort of roughly 110 different subjects was used in addition to the roughly 720-subject first cohort. An earlier analysis of approximately 640 of the donors applied high-throughput TCR beta sequencing to assess whether each TCR beta V gene segment acted as functional or pseudogenic. An early release covering 500 to 750 HLA-typed donors comprised about 300 gigabases of sequencing data and some 79 million unique TCR sequences. High-throughput TCR immunosequencing, statistical association of individual TCRs with disease status, and machine learning were combined to predict cytomegalovirus infection status. HLA typing included class I and class II loci at four-digit resolution. Of the 350 to 450 genotyped donors, less than 85% were placed in the genetic ancestry cluster associated with self-reported Caucasian donors. Donor age, sex, ethnicity and CMV serostatus were collected together with the repertoire data. Genome-wide SNP genotypes for about 65% of the roughly 670 donors were used in a later genetic analysis, which treated that subset as a discovery cohort. Across about 380 genotyped donors of the cohort, an average of roughly 200,000 unique TCR beta nucleotide sequences per donor were sequenced, and roughly 17% of those sequences were non-productive. The study was designed to test whether signatures of past pathogen exposure could be identified by cataloging public T cell receptors. Results and caveats for the whole study, not just this receptor: A later genetic analysis associated a missense DCLRE1C variant with V-gene and J-gene trimming of TCR beta chains, and an independent cohort replicated the association. Immune exposure information for the cohort was limited to CMV serostatus. The classifier was reported to diagnose cytomegalovirus status with high specificity and sensitivity in both the original cohort and the validation cohort. According to the authors, the approach could potentially be generalized to other disease states and immunological phenotypes. Linkage disequilibrium might explain the correlated functional status among segregating V segments, but an unknown experimental factor could not be excluded. Most TCR sequences were seen in very few donors, while some public TCRs were found in many individuals. A further reported finding was that TCR beta sequences accurately predicted the HLA-A and HLA-B alleles for most subjects in the first cohort. According to a later analysis, parvovirus B19, influenza, CMV and Epstein-Barr virus appeared linked to several top co-occurrence clusters. Some IMGT-functional V segments, including TRBV6-2 and TRBV6-3, could not be distinguished by the 87-base-pair reads and were therefore excluded. In a later analysis, the rate of TCR association differed among HLA loci, with DRB1 alleles having the most associated TCRs and HLA-C alleles having the fewest. Because HLA typing was unavailable for some donors at each locus, only the typed subset was used in association tests. In a later analysis, HLA-associated TCR beta chains showed more clonal expansion and lower generation probabilities than non-associated chains that were equally common. The cohort was sequenced for TCR beta chains only, and without alpha or paired-chain data the features that could be detected were limited. A later genetic analysis reported fewer N-insertions in productive TCRs among donors in an Asian-associated ancestry cluster than the roughly 700-donor mean. In a later analysis, most CMV-associated TCR beta chains were found to appear HLA-restricted, with HLA associations seemingly driven largely by CMV exposure. When HLA alleles, especially DR and DQ, strongly co-occurred, attributing TCR associations to individual alleles was difficult. Sequencing depth was assumed to be roughly uniform across donors in the presence/absence analyses, though that assumption may not hold. Specific HLA alleles were associated with roughly 16,000 TCR beta sequences at a false discovery rate of 0.05 in a later analysis. A cluster of highly shared sequence variants was judged likely to represent a technical artifact of the sequencing pipeline. In vitro tests confirmed that a few of the cytomegalovirus-associated TCR beta chains recognize cytomegalovirus antigens. Because counts were too low, about 18 rarely observed V segments, including chromosome 9 orphons, were left out of the earlier analysis of 500 to 650 of the donors. The study gave a list of 150 to 200 TCR beta chains associated with cytomegalovirus. Broadly in line with IMGT annotations, most TCR beta V segments showed up in productive rearrangements about 90% or about 30% of the time in an earlier analysis of approximately 600 of the donors.

In total, fewer than 750 healthy bone marrow donors made up the cohort. Cohort members were all nominally healthy when sampled, although unrecorded immune exposures were likely present. The donor was CMV seronegative and belonged to the group of 352 seronegative cohort members. Every donor gave a peripheral blood sample, and the peripheral blood mononuclear cells from that sample were used for TCR beta sequencing. The Qiagen DNeasy Blood Extraction Kit was used to extract genomic DNA from the blood cell samples. Including cysteine and phenylalanine, the CDR3 has 12 amino acids. The entry retains the CDR3 DNA only, 36 bases that are in frame from base 1. Per the germline V gene, MNHNS is the CDR1 and SASEGT is the CDR2. Clipping removes 5 bases from V and 9 bases from J, with 2 as the unmatched junction base count. The library was made by the immunoSEQ multiplex PCR assay. For the multiplex PCR, a mixture combining 60 forward primers for TCR Vbeta segments and 13 reverse primers for TCR Jbeta segments was used. Amplification of the CDR3 region of rearranged TCR beta genes was performed with a multiplex PCR assay on genomic DNA. The amplified TCR beta libraries were sequenced on the Illumina HiSeq System as 87-base-pair reads. The authors' analysis ran thus. A later analysis counted 65 million to 90 million unique TCR beta chains across the 500 to 850 repertoires, and approximately 11 million of these chains were shared by at least two donors. To remove PCR and sequencing errors, raw reads were error-corrected and collapsed into unique sequences using a nearest-neighbor algorithm that merged closely related sequences. To assign V, D and J gene segments, CDR3 sequences were aligned to IMGT reference sequences. For a sequence to be retained, a match of at least six nucleotides to both a V gene segment and a J gene segment was required. Rearrangements were called productive when the CDR3 lacked stop codons and stayed in frame with V and J; all others were non-productive. CDR3 was defined by IMGT convention, running from the second conserved V-encoded cysteine to the conserved J-encoded phenylalanine. The earlier analysis of 500 to 600 of the donors excluded sequences that lacked an unambiguous match to a single V gene segment. An earlier analysis of about 600 of the donors called V segments functional above 56.7% productive rearrangements and segregating when the between-donor standard deviation exceeded 5%. A statistical classification framework was built for diagnosing cytomegalovirus status from the catalog of TCR beta chain sequences. In a later analysis, TCR nucleotide sequences were compared against IMGT/GENE-DB human TR gene sequences so that V and J genes could be assigned. In a later analysis, CDR3 sequences and most-parsimonious VDJ recombination scenarios were assigned using the TCRdist pipeline. A later analysis defined each TCR beta chain by its CDR3 amino acid sequence plus V-gene family, and excluded reads lacking a unique V-gene family. As a way to deal with suspected cross-contamination and a sequencing artifact, a later analysis dropped roughly 620 nucleotide sequences that were highly shared and had low generation probability. For each public chain, a later analysis derived a clonal expansion index from normalized ranks of inferred template counts within each repertoire. Generation probabilities in a later analysis came from a VDJ recombination model fitted to out-of-frame rearrangements, and those results were checked against IGoR. Hypergeometric tests were used in a later analysis to score TCR-TCR, TCR-HLA and TCR-CMV co-occurrence, with a repertoire-size bias correction applied to the TCR pairs. A later analysis estimated false discovery rates by permuting HLA or CMV assignments 20 times. In a later analysis, co-occurring TCRs were grouped using DBSCAN, and TCRdist sequence similarity was added for clustering within HLA-allele-positive subsets. Co-occurrence clustering excluded repertoires with fewer than 30,000 or more than 120,000 public chains, plus five with anomalous nucleotide sharing. This is the immuneACCESS table as TCRdb keeps it, with only in-frame sequences that have V and J called. A part of the clones is gone; compared with another copy, unresolved V genes explain less than half, and the rest is unexplained. V, J and clone size are those of that table, while D and trimming were read from the DNA. In this sample the table shows about 82,000 clones, over 80% of which occur a single time. The ten largest clones take up approximately 2.3% of the sample.

This clone has just one count. Its antigen remains unidentified. No base quality information exists; no much larger clone differs at one position. This sequence was found in a man between 18 and 35 years old in good health and CMV-seronegative. Sequenced input: PBMCs. The sequence links TRBV6-1 to TRBJ2-1, with 9 middle bases fitting TRBD1. The DNA is TGTGCCAGCAGTCCGACAGGGGGTGAGCAGTTCTTC. Translated, this gives CASSPTGGEQFF.